Listed below are T cell receptor beta chains from one sample, sequenced in a study of blood T cells in healthy people across ages. TCRdb re-called the 5' RACE reads with MiXCR, one entry per CDR3 protein. The sample consists of around 750,000 distinct CDR3 sequences, roughly 50% of them appearing once. The sample comprised blood. The receptors here all came from a man older than 75 in good health. CDR3s leave out the opening cysteine and the closing phenylalanine or tryptophan. D genes are given only for firm matches.

CDR3aa: ASSDLAGREQF
v_gene: TRBV12-3/TRBV12-4
d_gene: TRBD2
len: 11

CDR3aa: ASSEEAGQETQY
v_gene: TRBV7-6
d_gene: NA
len: 12

CDR3aa: ANSPETGRPF
v_gene: TRBV9
d_gene: TRBD1
len: 10

CDR3aa: ASSYYGTSGSREEQETQY
v_gene: TRBV27
d_gene: TRBD2
len: 18

CDR3aa: ASSRSGTYNEQF
v_gene: TRBV7-9
d_gene: TRBD2
len: 12

CDR3aa: ASSLRGLGY
v_gene: TRBV6-1
d_gene: TRBD1
len: 9

CDR3aa: ASSPFHGTVYNEQF
v_gene: TRBV14
d_gene: TRBD1
len: 14

CDR3aa: ASSLVMGEKPSEQY
v_gene: TRBV5-1
d_gene: NA
len: 14

CDR3aa: ASSSTGTGIYSNQPQH
v_gene: TRBV12-3/TRBV12-4
d_gene: TRBD1
len: 16

CDR3aa: SAIRTGDNRGEQF
v_gene: TRBV20-1
d_gene: TRBD1
len: 13

CDR3aa: ASSRQGGTSYEQY
v_gene: TRBV7-3
d_gene: NA
len: 13

CDR3aa: SVRIPEAF
v_gene: TRBV29-1
d_gene: NA
len: 8

CDR3aa: SAMGQFNQPQH
v_gene: TRBV20-1
d_gene: TRBD1
len: 11

CDR3aa: ASSTGQLNQPQH
v_gene: TRBV5-1
d_gene: TRBD1
len: 12

CDR3aa: SVAGRGTEAF
v_gene: TRBV29-1
d_gene: NA
len: 10

CDR3aa: ATPSPSGSPY
v_gene: TRBV21-1
d_gene: NA
len: 10

CDR3aa: ASGTGTSGANVLT
v_gene: TRBV21-1
d_gene: NA
len: 13

CDR3aa: SASPGRANSYEQY
v_gene: TRBV20-1
d_gene: NA
len: 13

CDR3aa: SARERTSGRRNEQF
v_gene: TRBV20-1
d_gene: TRBD2
len: 14

CDR3aa: ASSLERETETQY
v_gene: TRBV13
d_gene: TRBD2
len: 12

CDR3aa: NATEGGYEQY
v_gene: TRBV29-1
d_gene: NA
len: 10

CDR3aa: SARDPARELTETQY
v_gene: TRBV20-1
d_gene: NA
len: 14

CDR3aa: ASNPTGIYGYT
v_gene: TRBV6-6
d_gene: NA
len: 11

CDR3aa: ASSVPGGLLRDIQY
v_gene: TRBV5-6
d_gene: TRBD2
len: 14

CDR3aa: ATSDSGQPQH
v_gene: TRBV24-1
d_gene: NA
len: 10

CDR3aa: ASRTSGNAYNEQF
v_gene: TRBV12-3/TRBV12-4
d_gene: TRBD2
len: 13

CDR3aa: ASSSKLGGTEQY
v_gene: TRBV5-1
d_gene: NA
len: 12

CDR3aa: ASSTGRGRGNEQY
v_gene: TRBV6-2/TRBV6-3
d_gene: TRBD1
len: 13

CDR3aa: SATSGRAADTQY
v_gene: TRBV20-1
d_gene: TRBD2
len: 12

CDR3aa: ASSKALGEGETQY
v_gene: TRBV21-1
d_gene: NA
len: 13

CDR3aa: ASGTGTYGYT
v_gene: TRBV7-2
d_gene: TRBD1
len: 10

CDR3aa: ASSTAPMGYAY
v_gene: TRBV27
d_gene: NA
len: 11

CDR3aa: ASSLGGGQQF
v_gene: TRBV7-9
d_gene: TRBD2
len: 10

CDR3aa: ASTDSGGLTYEQY
v_gene: TRBV7-9
d_gene: NA
len: 13

CDR3aa: ASSQEAHLRVLETQY
v_gene: TRBV14
d_gene: NA
len: 15

CDR3aa: ASSQGRTDYEQY
v_gene: TRBV5-6
d_gene: NA
len: 12

CDR3aa: SVGTIYEQY
v_gene: TRBV29-1
d_gene: NA
len: 9

CDR3aa: ASSSPSGRGADTQY
v_gene: TRBV7-3
d_gene: TRBD2
len: 14

CDR3aa: ASSELGRYEQY
v_gene: TRBV6-1
d_gene: NA
len: 11

CDR3aa: ASSYSRGDQETQY
v_gene: TRBV6-5
d_gene: NA
len: 13

CDR3aa: ASSLAPGSGGQTQY
v_gene: TRBV7-8
d_gene: NA
len: 14

CDR3aa: ASSSSGANTGELF
v_gene: TRBV5-1
d_gene: TRBD2
len: 13

CDR3aa: SAGIPRPRGTDTQY
v_gene: TRBV20-1
d_gene: NA
len: 14

CDR3aa: ASSSRRQLQETQY
v_gene: TRBV12-3/TRBV12-4
d_gene: NA
len: 13

CDR3aa: ATSDLPNEQY
v_gene: TRBV24-1
d_gene: NA
len: 10

CDR3aa: ASSASTGARNQPQH
v_gene: TRBV6-6
d_gene: NA
len: 14

CDR3aa: ASSPPRPAGDTQY
v_gene: TRBV18
d_gene: NA
len: 13

CDR3aa: SAGGELAGVNEQF
v_gene: TRBV20-1
d_gene: TRBD2
len: 13

CDR3aa: ASSPDRTSGPYNEQF
v_gene: TRBV13
d_gene: TRBD2
len: 15

CDR3aa: ACRGGRGTGELF
v_gene: TRBV2
d_gene: NA
len: 12

CDR3aa: ASSFVAGGHRYAY
v_gene: TRBV27
d_gene: TRBD2
len: 13

CDR3aa: ASSVGSGYETQY
v_gene: TRBV9
d_gene: NA
len: 12

CDR3aa: SARDPGVSDTRY
v_gene: TRBV20-1
d_gene: NA
len: 12